This T cell receptor (beta chain) was identified during a study of neurological immune-mediated disorders. The study's findings and limits: Repertoires from 18 of 34 multiple sclerosis patients grouped phylogenetically into a related-CDR3 cluster, suggesting a possible signature.

The method for making cDNA was 5'RACE, and it used 10-nucleotide random UMIs. A single record per CDR3 protein comes from TCRdb applying MiXCR to the 5' RACE reads. The sample contains 120,000 or so distinct CDR3 sequences, roughly 3.2% of which appear only once. This clonotype has at least ten counts. Its antigen is as yet unknown. Source material: PBMCs. This TCR came from a woman aged 25 to 39 with multiple sclerosis.

DNA of the CDR3: TGTGCCAGCAGCAGTAGGGACAGTTCGGCTAACTATGGCTACACCTTC. It specifies CASSSRDSSANYGYTF. This rearrangement joins TRBV7-2 to TRBJ1-2; 7 bases match TRBD1. Germline CDR1 is SGHTA and CDR2 is FQGNSA. Trimming cost V 5 bases and J 0 bases; bases outside gene matches: 9. The length of the CDR3 is 16 residues.